This record looks at one TCR beta chain sequence and its context. Its antigen is currently unknown. This record comes from a study of cytomegalovirus exposure and HLA in healthy donors. The study's findings and limits: By a later analysis, the bulk of CMV-associated TCR beta chains appeared HLA-restricted. A few CMV-associated chains proved CMV antigen-specific in vitro. Data from an earlier analysis indicated that most TCR beta V segments were productive either about 87% or about 30% of the time.

The PCR contained 60 Vbeta and 13 Jbeta primers. The method was immunoSEQ multiplex PCR; TCRdb's version includes in-frame clones alone and lacks a portion of them. The sample totals some 110,000 clones. The CDR3 is 17 residues long. Healthy bone marrow donors formed the donor group. The sample taken for sequencing was PBMCs. The clonotype originates from a man aged 18 to 30 in good health and CMV-seronegative. The chain has TRBV21-1 and TRBJ2-1; the table's D call TRBD1 went unverified against the DNA. TRBV21-1 is an annotated pseudogene. The CDR3: CAGSPSRGCRNRNEQFF. In DNA, the CDR3 is TGTGCCGGCAGTCCGAGCAGGGGGTGCCGTAATCGCAATGAGCAGTTCTTC.